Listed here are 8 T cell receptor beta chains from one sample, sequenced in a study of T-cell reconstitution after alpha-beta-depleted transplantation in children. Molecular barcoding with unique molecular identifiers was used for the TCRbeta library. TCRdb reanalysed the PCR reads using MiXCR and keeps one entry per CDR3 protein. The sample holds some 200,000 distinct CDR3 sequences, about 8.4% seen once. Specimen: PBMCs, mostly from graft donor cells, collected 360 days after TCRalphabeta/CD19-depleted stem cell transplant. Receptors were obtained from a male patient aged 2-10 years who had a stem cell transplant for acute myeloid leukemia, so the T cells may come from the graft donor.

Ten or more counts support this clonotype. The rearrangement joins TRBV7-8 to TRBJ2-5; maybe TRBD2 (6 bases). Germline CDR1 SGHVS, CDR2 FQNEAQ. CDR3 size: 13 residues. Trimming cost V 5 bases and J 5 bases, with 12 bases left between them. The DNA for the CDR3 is TGTGCCAGCAGCGTTCAGGAGGGGGAGACCCAGTACTTC. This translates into CASSVQEGETQYF.

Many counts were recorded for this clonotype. CDR3 DNA sequence: TGCGCCAGCAGTGATGGGAGGTCCCCGACACGCAACATCACAGATACGCAGTATTTT. This sequence encodes CASSDGRSPTRNITDTQYF. This chain connects TRBV10-2 to TRBJ2-3; D is possibly TRBD2 (6 bases). Germline CDR1 WSHSY, CDR2 SAAADI. The V end lost 3 bases, the J end lost 2 bases, and 24 bases lay between the germline ends. The CDR3 runs 19 residues.

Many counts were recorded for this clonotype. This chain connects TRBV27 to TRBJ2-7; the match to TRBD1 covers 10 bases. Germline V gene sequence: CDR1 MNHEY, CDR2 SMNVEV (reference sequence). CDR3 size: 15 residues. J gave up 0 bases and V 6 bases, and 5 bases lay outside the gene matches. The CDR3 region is CASSSGTGVSYEQYV. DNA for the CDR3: TGTGCCAGCAGCTCCGGGACAGGGGTCTCCTACGAGCAGTACGTC.

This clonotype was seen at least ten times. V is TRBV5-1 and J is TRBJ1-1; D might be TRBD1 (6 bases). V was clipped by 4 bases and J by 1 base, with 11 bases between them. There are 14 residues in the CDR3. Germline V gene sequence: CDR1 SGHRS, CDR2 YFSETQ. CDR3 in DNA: TGCGCCAGCAGCGCGCTGACAGGGAACACTGAAGCTTTCTTT. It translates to CASSALTGNTEAFF.

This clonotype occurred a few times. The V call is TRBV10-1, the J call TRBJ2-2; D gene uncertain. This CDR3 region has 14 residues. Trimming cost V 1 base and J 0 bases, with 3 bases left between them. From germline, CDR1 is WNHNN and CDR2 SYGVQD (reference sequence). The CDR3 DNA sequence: TGCGCCAGCAGTGAGTGGACGAACACCGGGGAGCTGTTTTTT. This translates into CASSEWTNTGELFF.

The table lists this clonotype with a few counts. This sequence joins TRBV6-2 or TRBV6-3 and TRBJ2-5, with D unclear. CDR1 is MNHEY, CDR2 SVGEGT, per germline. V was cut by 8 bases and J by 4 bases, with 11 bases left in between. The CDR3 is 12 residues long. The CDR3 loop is CASGMGAETQYF. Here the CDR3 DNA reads TGTGCCAGCGGTATGGGCGCAGAGACCCAGTACTTC.

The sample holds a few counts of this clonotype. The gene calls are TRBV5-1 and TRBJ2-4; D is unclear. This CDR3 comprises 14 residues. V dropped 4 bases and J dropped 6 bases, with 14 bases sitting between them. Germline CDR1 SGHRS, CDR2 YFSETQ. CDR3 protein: CASSLEARLNIQYF. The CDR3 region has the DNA TGCGCCAGCAGCCTGGAAGCCAGATTAAACATTCAGTACTTC.

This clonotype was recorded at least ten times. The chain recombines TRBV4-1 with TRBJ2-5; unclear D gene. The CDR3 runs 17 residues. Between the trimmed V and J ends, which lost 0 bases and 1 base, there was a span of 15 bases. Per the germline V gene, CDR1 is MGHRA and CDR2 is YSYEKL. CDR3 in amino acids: CASSQDRLESSQETQYF. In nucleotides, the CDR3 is TGCGCCAGCAGCCAAGATAGGCTCGAGAGCTCCCAAGAGACCCAGTACTTC.